These 5 T cell receptor beta chains were all obtained from the same sample, sequenced in a study of response to subunit inactivated influenza vaccine. MiXCR was run by TCRdb on the RT-PCR reads, yielding one entry per CDR3 protein. This sample has approximately 310,000 distinct CDR3 sequences, with just over 20% found just once. The source material was PBMCs from blood, sampled less than 22 months after vaccination. These receptors all come from a man between 50 and 75 years old who received an inactivated influenza vaccine.

The chain has TRBV10-2 and TRBJ1-6; unclear D gene. Germline V gene sequence: CDR1 WSHSY, CDR2 SAAADI. The CDR3 covers 13 residues. Trimming pared 6 bases from V and 7 bases from J, leaving 10 bases between. CDR3 region: CASSWTANSPLHF. Here the CDR3 DNA reads TGCGCCAGCAGCTGGACGGCCAATTCACCCCTCCACTTT.

This chain connects TRBV2 to TRBJ2-1; possible D gene TRBD1, 6 bases. CDR3 length: 13 amino acids. The V end was cut by 8 bases, the J end by 0 bases, with 8 bases between. Germline V gives CDR1 SNHLY, CDR2 FYNNEI. CDR3 residues: CASVQGSYNEQFF. In DNA form, the CDR3 reads TGTGCCAGCGTACAGGGCTCCTACAATGAGCAGTTCTTC.

This clonotype was seen more than once but under ten times. The chain carries TRBV7-9 and TRBJ1-1, with D possibly TRBD1 on 5 matching bases. The CDR3 totals 15 residues. V lost 4 bases to trimming and J lost 2 bases, with 14 bases between them. Germline values: CDR1 SEHNR, CDR2 FQNEAQ (reference sequence). The CDR3 reads CASSSPKGENTEAFF. Written as DNA, the CDR3 is TGTGCCAGCAGCTCACCAAAAGGGGAAAACACTGAAGCTTTCTTT.

This clonotype was counted only a few times. V is TRBV27 and J is TRBJ1-6; no clear D. CDR1 is MNHEY, CDR2 SMNVEV, per germline (reference sequence). Trimming removed 3 bases at V and 6 bases at J, with 9 bases between. This CDR3 is 14 amino acids long. The CDR3 region is CASSFGNRNSPLHF. CDR3 coding DNA: TGTGCCAGCAGTTTCGGTAACCGTAATTCACCCCTCCACTTT.

CDR3 sequence (DNA): TGTGCCAGCAGTCAACAGGGGGCGAGAAGCAATCAGCCCCAGCATTTT. It translates to CASSQQGARSNQPQHF. This chain uses TRBV6-2 or TRBV6-3 with TRBJ1-5, with 9 bases aligning to TRBD1. Losses at the gene ends were 5 bases for V and 1 base for J; bases not matched to a gene: 6. This CDR3 is 16 amino acids long. CDR1 is MNHEY and CDR2 is SVGEGT in the germline V gene.